What follows are 12 T cell receptor beta chains derived from one specimen sequenced in a study of shared clonotypes between healthy human individuals. It was CD45RO-negative cells, positively selected for CCR7, that made up naive CD8 cells, with terminally differentiated effector memory CD45RA+ cells excluded. Measured with immunoSEQ multiplex PCR; TCRdb has only the in-frame clones, and not every one. The profile shows under 1 million clones, nearly 95% of them singletons. The sequenced sample consisted of naive CD8+ T cells sorted from blood. These receptor sequences come from a young man in good health.

V and J are TRBV4-1 and TRBJ2-3; perhaps TRBD2 as D (6 bases). This CDR3 comprises 15 residues. V was clipped by 4 bases and J by 1 base, with 12 bases between them. Germline CDR1 MGHRA, CDR2 YSYEKL. Here the CDR3 DNA reads TGCGCCAGCAGCCTACCGGGACTTGGCACAGATACGCAGTATTTT. Translated, it gives CASSLPGLGTDTQYF.

The genes are TRBV9 and TRBJ2-2, with D hard to call. Trimming removed 0 bases at V and 0 bases at J, with 9 bases between. Germline V gene sequence: CDR1 SGDLS, CDR2 YYNGEE. The CDR3 runs 16 residues. The CDR3 DNA reads TGTGCCAGCAGCGTAGGGCAAACCCCGAACACCGGGGAGCTGTTTTTT. This codes for CASSVGQTPNTGELFF. Full variable domain (missing parts from reference TRBV9 and TRBJ2-2): DSGVTQTPKHLITATGQRVTLRCSPRSGDLSVYWYQQSLDQGLQFLIQYYNGEERAKGNILERFSAQQFPDLHSELNLSSLELGDSALYFCASSVGQTPNTGELFFGEGSRLTVL.

CDR3 protein: CAWSFGGILQFF. In nucleotides, the CDR3 is TGTGCCTGGAGCTTTGGCGGGATATTGCAGTTCTTC. The chain joins TRBV30 to TRBJ2-1; D is possibly TRBD2 (6 bases). This CDR3 region has 12 residues. Germline CDR1 reads GTSNPN; CDR2 reads SVGIG (reference sequence). V was trimmed by 3 bases and J by 12 bases, leaving 15 bases between them. The full variable domain, with the rest looked up from reference TRBV30 and TRBJ2-1, is SQTIHQWPATLVQPVGSPLSLECTVEGTSNPNLYWYRQAAGRGLQLLFYSVGIGQISSEVPQNLSASRPQDRQFILSSKKLLLSDSGFYLCAWSFGGILQFFGPGTRLTVL.

This clone has just one count. The V and J genes are TRBV15 and TRBJ2-2; D uncertain. The CDR3 runs 17 residues. The V gene's germline CDR1 is LNHNV and CDR2 YYDKDF (reference sequence). V was cut by 0 bases and J by 6 bases, with 17 bases left in between. The chain's CDR3 is CATSRDYLGIHAGELFF. CDR3 nucleotides: TGTGCCACCAGCAGAGATTACCTGGGCATCCACGCCGGGGAGCTGTTTTTT. The variable domain in full, completed from reference TRBV15 and TRBJ2-2, reads DAMVIQNPRYQVTQFGKPVTLSCSQTLNHNVMYWYQQKSSQAPKLLFHYYDKDFNNEADTPDNFQSRRPNTSFCFLDIRSPGLGDTAMYLCATSRDYLGIHAGELFFGEGSRLTVL.

This clone was recorded only once. The chain recombines TRBV6-4 with TRBJ2-1, with 13 nucleotides matching TRBD2. V lost 4 bases, J lost 15 bases, and 12 bases stayed unmatched. Germline V gives CDR1 MRHNA, CDR2 SNTAGT. The CDR3 runs 15 residues. The CDR3, as DNA: TGTGCCAGCAGTGTGACTAGCGGGAGGATTAATCGTCGGTTCTTC. Amino acid sequence: CASSVTSGRINRRFF.

The chain couples TRBV9 to TRBJ1-1; D call uncertain. The CDR3 spans 15 residues. CDR1 and CDR2 (germline): SGDLS, YYNGEE. Trimming left V 4 bases short and J 0 bases short, with 13 bases between. The CDR3 DNA reads as TGTGCCAGCAGCCCAACCGACATTTTGAACACTGAAGCTTTCTTT. It is translated as CASSPTDILNTEAFF.

Comment on this clone: Other DNA sequences of this sample code for an identical CDR3. The chain has TRBV29-1 and TRBJ2-1, with D hard to call. V was cut by 4 bases and J by 3 bases, with 10 bases left in between. The germline V gene encodes CDR1 SQVTM and CDR2 ANQGSEA. The CDR3 loop spans 13 amino acids. The CDR3 DNA follows: TGCAGCGTTGTCAGTCTAAGCTACAATGAGCAGTTCTTC. It codes for CSVVSLSYNEQFF.

The chain employs TRBV19 and TRBJ2-7; TRBD2 aligns across 8 bases. The CDR3 has 13 residues. V lost 1 base and J lost 6; bases outside the gene matches: 2. Germline V gene lookup returns CDR1 LNHDA and CDR2 SQIVND (reference sequence). For the CDR3, the DNA is TGTGCCAGTAGTATAGCACTAGCGGCCGAGCAGTACTTC. It specifies CASSIALAAEQYF.

This rearrangement joins TRBV7-2 to TRBJ2-1; no firm D call. The CDR3 contains 16 residues. The ends were cut back, 5 bases at V and 0 bases at J, with 14 bases in the middle. The germline CDR1 and CDR2 sequences are SGHTA and FQGNSA. CDR3 sequence reads: CASSLRAVSSYNEQFF. The DNA for the CDR3 is TGTGCCAGCAGCCTACGGGCGGTGAGCTCCTACAATGAGCAGTTCTTC.

Turning to this clone: The same CDR3 also results from other DNA sequences found in this sample. The CDR3 is CASSSGSHEQYF. Here the CDR3 DNA reads TGTGCCAGCAGCTCGGGGTCTCACGAGCAGTACTTC. This chain uses TRBV7-9 with TRBJ2-7; a weak D match, TRBD2 (5 bases). The CDR3 is 12 amino acids. Germline CDR1 and CDR2: SEHNR and FQNEAQ (reference sequence). Trimming cost V 4 bases and J 5 bases, with 9 bases left between them. Filled out from reference TRBV7-9 and TRBJ2-7, the complete variable domain reads DTGVSQNPRHKITKRGQNVTFRCDPISEHNRLYWYRQTLGQGPEFLTYFQNEAQLEKSRLLSDRFSAERPKGSFSTLEIQRTEQGDSAMYLCASSSGSHEQYFGPGTRLTVT.

The V and J genes are TRBV4-3 and TRBJ1-2, with a tentative D call TRBD1 (5 bases). Trimming removed 4 bases from V and 4 bases from J, with 13 bases in between. CDR1 is LGHNA, CDR2 YSLEER, per germline. CDR3 size: 14 residues. The CDR3 spells CASSPASQGYGYTF. For the CDR3, the DNA is TGCGCCAGCAGCCCCGCAAGCCAGGGCTATGGCTACACCTTC.

The J gene is TRBJ2-3, the V gene TRBV28; D may be TRBD2 (6 bases). CDR1 is MDHEN and CDR2 is SYDVKM in the germline V gene. This CDR3 spans 19 amino acids. V lost 5 bases to trimming and J lost 0 bases, with 24 bases between them. This chain's CDR3 is CASSDPHRLDTWSTDTQYF. The CDR3 region has the DNA TGTGCCAGCAGTGACCCTCATCGACTAGACACCTGGAGCACAGATACGCAGTATTTT.